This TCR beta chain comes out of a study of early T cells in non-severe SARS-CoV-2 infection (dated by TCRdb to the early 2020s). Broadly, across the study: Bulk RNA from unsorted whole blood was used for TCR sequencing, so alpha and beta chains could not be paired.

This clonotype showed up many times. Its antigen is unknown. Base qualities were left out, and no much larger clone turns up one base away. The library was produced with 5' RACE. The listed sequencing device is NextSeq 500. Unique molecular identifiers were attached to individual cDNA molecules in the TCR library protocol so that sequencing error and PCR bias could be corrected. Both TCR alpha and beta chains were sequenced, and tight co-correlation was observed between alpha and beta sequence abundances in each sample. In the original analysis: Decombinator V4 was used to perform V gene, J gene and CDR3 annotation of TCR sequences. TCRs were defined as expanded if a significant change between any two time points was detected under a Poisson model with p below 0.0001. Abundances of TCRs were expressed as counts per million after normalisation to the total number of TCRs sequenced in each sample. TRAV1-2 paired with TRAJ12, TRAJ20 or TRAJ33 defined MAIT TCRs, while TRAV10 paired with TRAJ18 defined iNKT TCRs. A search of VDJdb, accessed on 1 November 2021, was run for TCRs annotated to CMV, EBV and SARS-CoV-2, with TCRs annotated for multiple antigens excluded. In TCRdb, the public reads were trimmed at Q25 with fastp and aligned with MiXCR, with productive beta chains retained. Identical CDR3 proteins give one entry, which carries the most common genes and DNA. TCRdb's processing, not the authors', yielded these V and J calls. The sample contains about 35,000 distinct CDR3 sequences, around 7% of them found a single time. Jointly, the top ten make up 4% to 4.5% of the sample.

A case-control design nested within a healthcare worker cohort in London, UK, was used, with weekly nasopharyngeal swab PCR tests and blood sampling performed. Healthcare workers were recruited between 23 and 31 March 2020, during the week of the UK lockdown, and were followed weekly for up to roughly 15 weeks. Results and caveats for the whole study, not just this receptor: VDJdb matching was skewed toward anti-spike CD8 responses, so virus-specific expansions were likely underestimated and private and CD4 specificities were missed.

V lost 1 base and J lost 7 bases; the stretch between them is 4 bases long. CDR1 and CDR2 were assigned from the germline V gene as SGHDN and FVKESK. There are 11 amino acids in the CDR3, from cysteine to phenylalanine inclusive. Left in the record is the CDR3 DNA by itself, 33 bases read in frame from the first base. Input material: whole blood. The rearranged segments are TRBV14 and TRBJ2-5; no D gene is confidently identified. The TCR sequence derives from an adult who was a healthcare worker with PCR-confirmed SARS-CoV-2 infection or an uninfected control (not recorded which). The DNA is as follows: TGTGCCAGCAGCCAAGGATGGACCCAGTACTTC. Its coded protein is CASSQGWTQYF.